This TCR beta chain was recovered during a study of identical twins. Study-level results: While abundant cord blood beta clonotypes carried fewer insertions, memory repertoires showed no such pattern.

Germline CDR1 DFQATT, CDR2 SNEGSKA (reference sequence). The CDR3 totals 17 residues. V was clipped by 0 bases and J by 5 bases; unmatched bases: 14. Many counts were recorded for this clonotype. The antigen is not known. TCRdb redid the calling of the 5' RACE reads with MiXCR, one entry per CDR3 protein. The sample includes more than 350,000 distinct CDR3 sequences, 9% to 10% of them seen just once. The V gene is TRBV20-1, the J gene TRBJ2-5; 8 positions match TRBD2. The source is a woman in her fifties or sixties in good health. The specimen was naive T cells sorted from blood. CDR3 loop: CSARDLLRRAGEETQYF. The CDR3 nucleotides read TGCAGTGCTAGAGATCTTTTACGCAGAGCGGGAGAGGAGACCCAGTACTTC.